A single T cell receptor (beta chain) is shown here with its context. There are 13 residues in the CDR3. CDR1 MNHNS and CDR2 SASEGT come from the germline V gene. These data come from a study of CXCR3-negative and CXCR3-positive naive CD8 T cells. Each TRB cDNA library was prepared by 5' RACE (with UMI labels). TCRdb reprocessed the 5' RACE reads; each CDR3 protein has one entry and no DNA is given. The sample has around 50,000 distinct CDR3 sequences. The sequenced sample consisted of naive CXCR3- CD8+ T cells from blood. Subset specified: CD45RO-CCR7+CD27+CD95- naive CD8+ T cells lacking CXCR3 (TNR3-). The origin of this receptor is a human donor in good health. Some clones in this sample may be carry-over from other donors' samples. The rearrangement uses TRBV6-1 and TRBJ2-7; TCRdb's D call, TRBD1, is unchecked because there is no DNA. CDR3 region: CASSPTGGNEQYF.